This TCR beta chain was recorded in a study of vaccination and CD4 T cells after COVID-19. The CDR3 totals 12 residues. V lost 2 bases and J lost 9, with 11 bases in between. Germline loops: CDR1 DFQATT, CDR2 SNEGSKA (reference sequence). Described treatment: roughly nine-day PBMC culture with coronavirus spike peptide pools or control peptides (ViraFEST assay). Once peptide pools had expanded antigen-specific T cells, ViraFEST sequenced TCRs. Positive PCR dates spanned March to December 2020, predating US Alpha, Beta and Delta variants. Cultured CD4+ T-cell DNA underwent Oncomine TCR Beta short-read sequencing. TCRdb re-called the PCR reads with MiXCR, one entry per CDR3 protein. The table has 3,600 or so distinct CDR3 sequences, about 17% seen once. As for this clonotype: Its specificity is not known.

The clonotype originates from a human donor who had recovered from COVID-19. Input material: CD4+ T cells from blood, cultured in vitro. The rearrangement links TRBV20-1 to TRBJ2-1; D possibly uses TRBD1 or TRBD2 (6 bases each). In nucleotides, the CDR3 is TGCAGTGCTAGAAGACAGGAGGGTGAGCAGTTCTTC. It yields the protein CSARRQEGEQFF.